Presented here are 26 T cell receptor beta chains from one specimen sequenced in a study of identical twins. Each CDR3 protein is one row after TCRdb ran MiXCR on the 5' RACE reads. Among some 790,000 distinct CDR3 sequences listed, over 15% were seen once. These data were also reused for a study on T cells expressing NK-cell markers.

The sample was PBMCs. Source of these receptors: a woman under 30 in good health.

This chain joins TRBV7-2 and TRBJ2-3; TRBD2 matches at 13 bases. Trimming at V came to 3 bases and at J to 3 bases, leaving 3 bases not matched to a gene. CDR3 length: 16 residues. Germline V gene data show CDR1 as SGHTA and CDR2 as FQGNSA. In DNA, the CDR3 is TGTGCCAGCAGCTTTGGGGGACTAGCGGGGACAGATACGCAGTATTTT. It specifies CASSFGGLAGTDTQYF.

The rearrangement joins TRBV12-3 or TRBV12-4 to TRBJ2-5, with D unclear. The CDR3 extends over 14 amino acids. The V end was cut by 1 base, the J end by 5 bases, with 11 bases between. In DNA form, the CDR3 reads TGTGCCAGCAGTTTAGGGGCAATGGGGGAGACCCAGTACTTC. Amino acid sequence: CASSLGAMGETQYF.

The rearrangement joins TRBV20-1 to TRBJ2-6; TRBD1 matches at 9 bases. Germline CDR1 is DFQATT and CDR2 is SNEGSKA (reference sequence). This CDR3 contains 18 residues. Trimming took 1 base from V and 1 from J; bases not matched to a gene: 8. DNA for the CDR3: TGCAGTGCTAGAGTCCCGACAGGGGGTATTTCTGGGGCCAACGTCCTGACTTTC. It yields the protein CSARVPTGGISGANVLTF.

The chain joins TRBV20-1 to TRBJ2-3, with 11 bases aligning to TRBD2. J gave up 12 bases and V 4 bases, and 9 bases lay outside the gene matches. CDR1 is DFQATT, CDR2 SNEGSKA, per germline (reference sequence). The CDR3 loop spans 13 amino acids. The DNA for the CDR3 is TGCAGTGCTATTACTGAGACTAGCGGGGCACAGTATTTT. This gives the protein CSAITETSGAQYF.

CDR3 in DNA: TGCAGTGCTAGAATCCCAGGGGCAGGGGGCCTAAGTGGCTACACCTTC. Amino acid sequence: CSARIPGAGGLSGYTF. The chain employs TRBV20-1 and TRBJ1-2; 8 bases map to TRBD1. CDR1 and CDR2 (germline): DFQATT, SNEGSKA (reference sequence). V lost 2 bases, J lost 7 bases, and 15 bases stayed unmatched. This CDR3 contains 16 residues.

This chain links TRBV12-3 or TRBV12-4 with TRBJ1-4; D not resolved. CDR3 length equals 12 residues. V shed 3 bases and J shed 5 bases, with 4 bases lying between them. The CDR3 DNA reads TGTGCCAGCAGTTTTGGGAATGAAAAACTGTTTTTT. The encoded protein is CASSFGNEKLFF.

The chain recombines TRBV29-1 with TRBJ2-3; no definite D call. Germline-derived CDR1 and CDR2 are SQVTM and ANQGSEA. Trimming took off 4 bases at V and 4 bases at J, with 6 bases between the two ends. This CDR3 is built from 11 residues. This CDR3 reads CSVAVADTQYF. For the CDR3, the DNA is TGCAGCGTTGCTGTGGCAGATACGCAGTATTTT.

The sample holds many counts of this clonotype. The V and J genes are TRBV12-3 or TRBV12-4 and TRBJ2-2; no firm D call. The CDR3 runs 15 residues. V was shortened by 1 base and J by 6 bases, with 12 bases between the two germline ends. The CDR3 protein is CASSLVLLSSGELFF. For the CDR3, the DNA is TGTGCCAGCAGTTTAGTTTTACTGAGTTCCGGGGAGCTGTTTTTT.

This clonotype occurred a few times. The genes are TRBV15 and TRBJ2-3; D is ambiguous. This CDR3 spans 13 amino acids. Trimming took off 8 bases at V and 2 bases at J, with 11 bases between the two ends. Germline values: CDR1 LNHNV, CDR2 YYDKDF (reference sequence). In DNA form, the CDR3 reads TGTGCCACCCGGCGGCAGTCCACAGATACGCAGTATTTT. It codes for CATRRQSTDTQYF.

The rearrangement joins TRBV5-1 to TRBJ2-3; TRBD2 aligns across 9 bases. The V segment lost 7 bases and the J segment 2 bases; nucleotides outside the gene matches: 11. This CDR3 spans 16 amino acids. Germline V CDR1 and CDR2: SGHRS, YFSETQ. DNA for the CDR3: TGCGCCAGCCGGCCCAGCGGGGGGCCCTTCACAGATACGCAGTATTTT. Translating gives CASRPSGGPFTDTQYF.

The rearrangement links TRBV20-1 to TRBJ2-5; D possibly corresponds to TRBD2 (7 bases). The CDR3 totals 15 residues. Germline CDR1 DFQATT, CDR2 SNEGSKA (reference sequence). V was trimmed by 1 base and J by 1 base, leaving 13 bases between them. The CDR3 region is CSARVLGGLQETQYF. The CDR3 DNA is TGCAGTGCTAGAGTCTTGGGGGGGCTCCAAGAGACCCAGTACTTC.

V is TRBV7-9 and J is TRBJ2-1; D perhaps matches TRBD2 (5 bases). The CDR3 covers 14 residues. Trimming removed 4 bases from V and 10 bases from J, with 17 bases in between. Germline V gene sequence: CDR1 SEHNR, CDR2 FQNEAQ (reference sequence). The CDR3 is CASSSPSGVGEQFF. Written as DNA, the CDR3 is TGTGCCAGCAGCTCACCCTCCGGGGTGGGCGAGCAGTTCTTC.

The chain combines TRBV12-3 or TRBV12-4 with TRBJ1-1; D remains ambiguous. V shed 7 bases and J shed 0 bases, with 0 bases lying between them. The CDR3 spans 10 residues. The CDR3 spells CASMNTEAFF. The CDR3 DNA reads TGTGCCAGCATGAACACTGAAGCTTTCTTT.

CDR3 sequence reads: CASRDSGLNEQFF. For the CDR3, the DNA is TGTGCCAGCCGGGACTCGGGCCTGAATGAGCAGTTCTTC. V usage is TRBV6-2 or TRBV6-3 and J usage is TRBJ2-1; D is perhaps TRBD2 (6 bases). V was pared by 8 bases and J by 7 bases, with 15 bases between. Germline values: CDR1 MNHEY, CDR2 SVGEGT. The CDR3 totals 13 residues.

This clonotype has only a few counts. The V gene is TRBV12-3 or TRBV12-4, the J gene TRBJ2-3; unclear D gene. With 5 bases removed from V and 7 bases from J, the gap between germline ends came to 10 bases. CDR3 length: 12 amino acids. The CDR3: CASSLLKNTQYF. For the CDR3, the DNA is TGTGCCAGCAGTCTACTGAAGAATACGCAGTATTTT.

The V and J genes are TRBV20-1 and TRBJ2-3; no reliable D call. Germline V gene sequence: CDR1 DFQATT, CDR2 SNEGSKA (reference sequence). The CDR3 is 13 amino acids. V gave up 3 bases and J gave up 2 bases, with 9 bases separating them. The CDR3 loop reads CSASPLVTDTQYF. In DNA form, the CDR3 reads TGCAGTGCTAGTCCCCTCGTCACAGATACGCAGTATTTT.

The chain joins TRBV6-1 to TRBJ2-5, with 9 bases lining up with TRBD2. CDR1 and CDR2 (germline): MNHNS, SASEGT. V lost 7 bases and J lost 5; bases outside the gene matches: 14. The CDR3 covers 16 residues. The CDR3 bases are TGTGCCAGCATGCGGTTTGGGCGGGGGGGCCCCGAGACCCAGTACTTC. Translating gives CASMRFGRGGPETQYF.

In this sample, this clonotype turned up a few times. The chain couples TRBV7-2 to TRBJ2-7, with TRBD1 identical over 8 bases. With V trimmed by 4 bases and J by 3 bases, 2 bases remained unmatched. This CDR3 region has 13 residues. The germline CDR1 and CDR2 sequences are SGHTA and FQGNSA. CDR3 sequence: CASSWDRFYEQYF. The CDR3 DNA follows: TGTGCCAGCAGCTGGGACAGGTTCTACGAGCAGTACTTC.

Ten or more counts support this clonotype. This chain joins TRBV7-9 and TRBJ2-7, with D possibly being TRBD1 (6 bases). The CDR3 has 14 amino acids. Trimming took off 2 bases at V and 3 bases at J, with 11 bases between the two ends. Per germline, CDR1 SEHNR and CDR2 FQNEAQ (reference sequence). The CDR3 here is CASSLTGKNYEQYF. Here the CDR3 DNA reads TGTGCCAGCAGCTTAACAGGGAAAAACTACGAGCAGTACTTC.

This clonotype turned up a few times. The DNA of the CDR3 is TGTGCCAGCAGCCACGGGTCGTTTAATTCACCCCTCCACTTT. Translated: CASSHGSFNSPLHF. This rearrangement joins TRBV14 to TRBJ1-6; D is ambiguous. Trimming stripped 3 bases from V and 6 bases from J, with 9 bases between. The V gene's germline CDR1 is SGHDN and CDR2 FVKESK. The CDR3 is 14 residues long.

The chain couples TRBV7-2 to TRBJ2-7; D not certain. The germline V gene has CDR1 SGHTA and CDR2 FQGNSA. Trimming removed 4 bases from V and 3 bases from J, with 16 bases in between. The CDR3 has 15 residues. CDR3 sequence (DNA): TGTGCCAGCAGCTCGATGGGCTTTAAGGTCTACGAGCAGTACTTC. As protein: CASSSMGFKVYEQYF.

The J gene is TRBJ1-1, the V gene TRBV5-8; D is uncertain. CDR3 length equals 15 residues. In germline, CDR1 is SGHTS, CDR2 YDEGEE. V lost 0 bases to trimming and J lost 1 base, with 10 bases between them. CDR3 amino acids: CASSLGNGRNTEAFF. In DNA, the CDR3 is TGTGCCAGCAGCTTGGGCAACGGGAGGAACACTGAAGCTTTCTTT.

This clonotype was found a few times. The genes are TRBV12-3 or TRBV12-4 and TRBJ2-3, with D possibly being TRBD1 or TRBD2 (5 bases each). The CDR3 spans 13 residues. V was cut by 2 bases and J by 6 bases, with 9 bases left in between. The chain's CDR3 is CASSLMWGDTQYF. The CDR3 nucleotides are TGTGCCAGCAGTTTAATGTGGGGGGATACGCAGTATTTT.

This clonotype was seen more than once but under ten times. The V gene is TRBV10-3, the J gene TRBJ1-2; tentative D call: TRBD1 (5 bases). The CDR3 loop spans 12 amino acids. Germline values: CDR1 ENHRY, CDR2 SYGVKD. CDR3 residues: CGAGPGLRGYTF. The DNA of the CDR3 is TGTGGCGCCGGCCCGGGACTACGGGGCTACACCTTC.

This clonotype has only one observation. V usage is TRBV7-8 and J usage is TRBJ2-2; D remains ambiguous. Germline CDR1 SGHVS, CDR2 FQNEAQ. V lost 1 base and J lost 6, with 12 bases in between. The CDR3 runs 15 residues. The CDR3 reads CASSLVGSRSGELFF. DNA of the CDR3: TGTGCCAGCAGCTTAGTGGGGTCAAGGTCCGGGGAGCTGTTTTTT.

The chain recombines TRBV12-3 or TRBV12-4 with TRBJ2-1; TRBD2 matches 10 bases. V dropped 5 bases and J dropped 12; count of bases not matched to a gene: 10. This CDR3 is 14 amino acids long. The CDR3 nucleotides read TGTGCCAGCAGTGGATCCGGGACTAGCGTGGGGCAGTTCTTC. Translating gives CASSGSGTSVGQFF.